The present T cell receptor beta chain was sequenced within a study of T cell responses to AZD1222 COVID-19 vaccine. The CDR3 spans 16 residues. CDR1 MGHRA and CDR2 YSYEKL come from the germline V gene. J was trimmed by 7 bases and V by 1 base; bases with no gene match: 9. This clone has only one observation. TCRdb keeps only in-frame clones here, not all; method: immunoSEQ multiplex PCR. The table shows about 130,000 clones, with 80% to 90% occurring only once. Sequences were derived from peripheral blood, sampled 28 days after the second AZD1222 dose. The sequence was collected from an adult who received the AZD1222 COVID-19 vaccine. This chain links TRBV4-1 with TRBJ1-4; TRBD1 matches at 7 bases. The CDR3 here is CASSQVLPGGSEKLFF. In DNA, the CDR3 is TGCGCCAGCAGCCAAGTTCTCCCAGGGGGAAGTGAAAAACTGTTTTTT.